This T cell receptor (beta chain) derives from a study of T cells in localized non-small cell lung cancer. Overall study results and limits: Higher T cell density in the blood was associated with longer overall survival, whereas higher adjacent-lung clonality associated with shorter survival. Across samples, adjacent lung featured a median 57 of the top 100 tumor clones. Uninvolved adjacent lung, not tumor, had the highest T cell clonality.

Free of atypia, the adjacent lung was collected at least 2 cm away from the tumor margin. A note on this clone: What it binds is unknown.

Trimming stripped 2 bases from V and 6 bases from J, with 13 bases between. Germline V gives CDR1 KGHSH, CDR2 LQKENI. CDR3 length: 15 residues. The method was immunoSEQ multiplex PCR; TCRdb's version includes in-frame clones alone and lacks a portion of them. The table lists approximately 3,000 clones, around 36% of them singletons, with roughly 8.9% in the top ten. Sequencing was performed on normal lung tissue next to the tumor, taken before any cancer treatment. This TCR was recovered from a woman aged 40-70 years with stage I lung adenocarcinoma. The rearrangement links TRBV18 to TRBJ1-4, with a possible D match to TRBD1 (6 bases). DNA of the CDR3: TGTGCCAGCTCACCATTGGGGGGCTCTGATGAAAAACTGTTTTTT. Amino acid sequence: CASSPLGGSDEKLFF.